A selection of T cell receptor beta chains follows, all from one sample in a study of patients and donors after allogeneic stem cell transplantation. TCRdb reanalysed the RT-PCR reads using MiXCR and keeps one entry per CDR3 protein. Of roughly 230,000 distinct CDR3 sequences in the sample, 11% to 15% were seen once. The sequencing input was blood, either unsorted or a sorted T cell fraction (not recorded which). These receptors all come from a human donor who was either an allogeneic HSCT recipient or a stem cell or donor lymphocyte infusion donor (not recorded which). It is not recorded whose cells these are; they may come from a transplant donor. The CDR3 runs from the conserved cysteine through the conserved F or W. Each record gives: J gene, clone size, V gene, D gene, CDR3 protein, CDR3 DNA. The D gene is left open where the match is weak. Size values are once, few and many counts, or a class for expanded clones, and some rows have none.

J gene: TRBJ2-7; clone size: NA; V gene: TRBV7-2; D gene: TRBD1; CDR3 protein: CASMRQGRTEQYF; CDR3 DNA: TGTGCCAGCATGAGACAGGGGCGTACCGAGCAGTACTTC
J gene: TRBJ1-2; clone size: many; V gene: TRBV29-1; D gene: NA; CDR3 protein: CSAEPGINYGYTF; CDR3 DNA: TGCAGCGCCGAACCAGGGATTAACTATGGCTACACCTTC
J gene: TRBJ2-3; clone size: many; V gene: TRBV7-9; D gene: TRBD2; CDR3 protein: CASLDSGRYTDTQYF; CDR3 DNA: TGTGCCAGCCTAGATAGCGGGCGGTACACAGATACGCAGTATTTT
J gene: TRBJ2-6; clone size: few; V gene: TRBV21-1; D gene: NA; CDR3 protein: CASSKPGSGANVLTF; CDR3 DNA: TGTGCCAGCAGCAAACCAGGGTCTGGGGCCAACGTCCTGACTTTC
J gene: TRBJ2-6; clone size: NA; V gene: TRBV5-1; D gene: TRBD2; CDR3 protein: CASSSTPGGAGANVLTF; CDR3 DNA: TGCGCCAGCAGCTCGACTCCGGGGGGGGCTGGGGCCAACGTCCTGACTTTC
J gene: TRBJ2-2; clone size: NA; V gene: TRBV5-6; D gene: NA; CDR3 protein: CASRGTADTGELFF; CDR3 DNA: TGTGCCAGCCGGGGGACAGCTGACACCGGGGAGCTGTTTTTT
J gene: TRBJ1-1; clone size: NA; V gene: TRBV7-9; D gene: NA; CDR3 protein: CASRGPYPYTEAFF; CDR3 DNA: TGTGCCAGCAGAGGTCCTTATCCTTACACTGAAGCTTTCTTT
J gene: TRBJ2-3; clone size: NA; V gene: TRBV4-2; D gene: NA; CDR3 protein: CASSQVAARSTDTQYF; CDR3 DNA: TGTGCCAGCAGCCAAGTCGCAGCGAGGAGCACAGATACGCAGTATTTT
J gene: TRBJ1-2; clone size: many; V gene: TRBV12-3/TRBV12-4; D gene: NA; CDR3 protein: CASSLQGFLGYTF; CDR3 DNA: TGTGCCAGCAGTCTACAGGGTTTCTTGGGCTACACCTTC
J gene: TRBJ2-5; clone size: NA; V gene: TRBV20-1; D gene: NA; CDR3 protein: CSANPRPGPERETQYF; CDR3 DNA: TGCAGTGCTAATCCCAGACCGGGACCCGAAAGGGAGACCCAGTACTTC
J gene: TRBJ2-3; clone size: NA; V gene: TRBV29-1; D gene: NA; CDR3 protein: CSVDMESTDTQYF; CDR3 DNA: TGCAGCGTTGACATGGAAAGCACAGATACGCAGTATTTT
J gene: TRBJ2-5; clone size: once; V gene: TRBV6-1; D gene: NA; CDR3 protein: CSSSGIPGGRHQETQYF; CDR3 DNA: TGTTCCAGCAGTGGAATCCCGGGTGGGCGTCACCAAGAGACCCAGTACTTC
J gene: TRBJ2-7; clone size: NA; V gene: TRBV7-8; D gene: NA; CDR3 protein: CASSLESQGLYEQYF; CDR3 DNA: TGTGCCAGCAGCTTAGAGTCGCAGGGTCTCTATGAGCAGTACTTC
J gene: TRBJ2-7; clone size: NA; V gene: TRBV5-1; D gene: NA; CDR3 protein: CASSPDLGAYEQYF; CDR3 DNA: TGCGCCAGCAGTCCGGACCTGGGGGCCTACGAGCAGTACTTC
J gene: TRBJ2-4; clone size: NA; V gene: TRBV11-2; D gene: NA; CDR3 protein: CASSGRVRTVHNIQYF; CDR3 DNA: TGTGCCAGCAGCGGTCGTGTTCGGACAGTACATAACATTCAGTACTTC
J gene: TRBJ1-2; clone size: NA; V gene: TRBV5-5; D gene: NA; CDR3 protein: CASSSPTTEAYGYTF; CDR3 DNA: TGTGCCAGCAGCTCGCCGACGACAGAAGCTTATGGCTACACCTTC